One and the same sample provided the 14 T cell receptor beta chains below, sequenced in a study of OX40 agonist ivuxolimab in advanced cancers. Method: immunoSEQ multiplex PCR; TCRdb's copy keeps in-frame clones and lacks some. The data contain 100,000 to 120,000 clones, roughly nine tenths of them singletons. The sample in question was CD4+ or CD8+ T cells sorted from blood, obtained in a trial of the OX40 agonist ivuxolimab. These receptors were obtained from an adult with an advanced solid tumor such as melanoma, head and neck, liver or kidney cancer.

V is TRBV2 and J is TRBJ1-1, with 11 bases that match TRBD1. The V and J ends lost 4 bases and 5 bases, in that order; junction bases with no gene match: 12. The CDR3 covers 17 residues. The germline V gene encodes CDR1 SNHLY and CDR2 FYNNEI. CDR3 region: CASSGRGTGGIGTEAFF. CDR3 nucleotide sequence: TGTGCCAGCAGTGGGAGAGGGACAGGGGGGATCGGGACTGAAGCTTTCTTT.

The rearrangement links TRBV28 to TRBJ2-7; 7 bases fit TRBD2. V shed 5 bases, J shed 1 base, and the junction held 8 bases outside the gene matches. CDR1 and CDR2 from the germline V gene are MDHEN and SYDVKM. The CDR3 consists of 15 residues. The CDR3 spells CASSRGGSTSYEQYF. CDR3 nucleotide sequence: TGTGCCAGCAGTCGGGGCGGGAGTACATCCTACGAGCAGTACTTC. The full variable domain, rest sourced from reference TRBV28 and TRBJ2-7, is DVKVTQSSRYLVKRTGEKVFLECVQDMDHENMFWYRQDPGLGLRLIYFSYDVKMKEKGDIPEGYSVSREKKERFSLILESASTNQTSMYLCASSRGGSTSYEQYFGPGTRLTVT.

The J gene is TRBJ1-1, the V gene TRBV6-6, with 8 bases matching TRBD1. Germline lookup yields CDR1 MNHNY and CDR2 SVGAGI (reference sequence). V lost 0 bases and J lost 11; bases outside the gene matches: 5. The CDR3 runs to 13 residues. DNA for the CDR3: TGTGCCAGCAGTTACTCACAGGGGGTGGCGGCTTTCTTT. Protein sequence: CASSYSQGVAAFF.

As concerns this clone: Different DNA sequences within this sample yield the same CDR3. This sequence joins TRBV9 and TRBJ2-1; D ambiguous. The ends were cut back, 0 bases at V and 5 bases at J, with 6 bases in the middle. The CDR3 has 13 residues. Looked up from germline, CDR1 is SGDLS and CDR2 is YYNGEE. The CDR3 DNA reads TGTGCCAGCAGCGTAGGTGGTAACAATGAGCAGTTCTTC. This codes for CASSVGGNNEQFF.

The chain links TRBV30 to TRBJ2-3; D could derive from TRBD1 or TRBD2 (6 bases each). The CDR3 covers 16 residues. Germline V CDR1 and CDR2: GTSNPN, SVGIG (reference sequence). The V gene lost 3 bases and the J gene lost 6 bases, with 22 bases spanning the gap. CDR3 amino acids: CAWSSTKRGGPDTQYF. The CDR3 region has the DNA TGTGCCTGGAGCTCCACGAAGAGAGGGGGGCCGGATACGCAGTATTTT.

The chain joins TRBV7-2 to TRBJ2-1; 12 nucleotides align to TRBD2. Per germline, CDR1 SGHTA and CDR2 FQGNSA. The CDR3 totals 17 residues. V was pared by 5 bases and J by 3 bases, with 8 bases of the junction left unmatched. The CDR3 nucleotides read TGTGCCAGCAGCCTCCTGACTAGCGGGGGATACTACAATGAGCAGTTCTTC. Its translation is CASSLLTSGGYYNEQFF.

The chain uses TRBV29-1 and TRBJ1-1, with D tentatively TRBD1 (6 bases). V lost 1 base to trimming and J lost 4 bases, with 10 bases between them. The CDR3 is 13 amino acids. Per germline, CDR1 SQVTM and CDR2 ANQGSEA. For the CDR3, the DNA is TGCAGCGTTGAAGTGGGGGCCGCCACTGAAGCTTTCTTT. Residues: CSVEVGAATEAFF. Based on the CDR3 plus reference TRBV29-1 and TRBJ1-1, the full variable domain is SAVISQKPSRDICQRGTSLTIQCQVDSQVTMMFWYRQQPGQSLTLIATANQGSEATYESGFVIDKFPISRPNLTFSTLTVSNMSPEDSSIYLCSVEVGAATEAFFGQGTRLTVV.

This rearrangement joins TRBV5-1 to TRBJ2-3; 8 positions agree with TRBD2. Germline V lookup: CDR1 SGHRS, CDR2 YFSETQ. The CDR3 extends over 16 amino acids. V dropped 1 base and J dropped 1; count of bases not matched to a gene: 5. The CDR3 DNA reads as TGCGCCAGCAGCTTGTGGCGGGGGGAGGGCACAGATACGCAGTATTTT. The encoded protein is CASSLWRGEGTDTQYF.

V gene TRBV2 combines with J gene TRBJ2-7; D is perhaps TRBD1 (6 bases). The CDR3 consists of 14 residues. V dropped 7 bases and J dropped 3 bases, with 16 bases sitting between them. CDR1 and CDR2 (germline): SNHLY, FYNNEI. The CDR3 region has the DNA TGTGCCAGCATAGACAGGCCACTCTTCTACGAGCAGTACTTC. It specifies CASIDRPLFYEQYF.

The CDR3 DNA follows: TGTGCCAGCAGCTCATTGGGAGGGGGCTATGGCTACACCTTC. Translation gives CASSSLGGGYGYTF. This chain uses TRBV7-2 with TRBJ1-2, with D perhaps matching TRBD1 (6 bases). Germline CDR1 SGHTA, CDR2 FQGNSA. The V end was cut by 4 bases, the J end by 4 bases, with 13 bases between. The CDR3 length is 14 residues.

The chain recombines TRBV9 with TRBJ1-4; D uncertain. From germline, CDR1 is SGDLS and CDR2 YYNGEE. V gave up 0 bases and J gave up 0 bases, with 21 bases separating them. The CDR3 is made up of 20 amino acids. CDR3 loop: CASSVAPVFGWGATNEKLFF. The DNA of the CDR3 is TGTGCCAGCAGCGTAGCCCCTGTGTTTGGGTGGGGAGCAACTAATGAAAAACTGTTTTTT. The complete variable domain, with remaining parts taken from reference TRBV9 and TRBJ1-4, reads DSGVTQTPKHLITATGQRVTLRCSPRSGDLSVYWYQQSLDQGLQFLIQYYNGEERAKGNILERFSAQQFPDLHSELNLSSLELGDSALYFCASSVAPVFGWGATNEKLFFGSGTQLSVL.

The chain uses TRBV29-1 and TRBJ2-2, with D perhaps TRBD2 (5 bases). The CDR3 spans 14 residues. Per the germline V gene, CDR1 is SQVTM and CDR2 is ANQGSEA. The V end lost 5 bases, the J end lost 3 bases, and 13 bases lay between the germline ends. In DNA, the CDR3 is TGCAGCGTTACGGAGCGGAGCCACACCGGGGAGCTGTTTTTT. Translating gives CSVTERSHTGELFF.

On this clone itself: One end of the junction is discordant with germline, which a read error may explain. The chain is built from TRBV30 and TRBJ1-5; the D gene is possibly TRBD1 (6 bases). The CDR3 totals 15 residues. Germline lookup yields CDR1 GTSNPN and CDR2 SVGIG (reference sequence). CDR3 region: CAWSHGQPGNRPQHF. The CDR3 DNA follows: TGTGCCTGGAGTCATGGACAGCCGGGTAATCGGCCCCAGCATTTT. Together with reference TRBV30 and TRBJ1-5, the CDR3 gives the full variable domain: SQTIHQWPATLVQPVGSPLSLECTVEGTSNPNLYWYRQAAGRGLQLLFYSVGIGQISSEVPQNLSASRPQDRQFILSSKKLLLSDSGFYLCAWSHGQPGNRPQHFGDGTRLSIL.

This CDR3 reads CASKDTGNQPQHF. The CDR3, as DNA: TGTGCCAGCAAGGACACAGGTAATCAGCCCCAGCATTTT. The gene calls are TRBV28 and TRBJ1-5; D may be TRBD1 (5 bases). Trimming removed 7 bases from V and 4 bases from J, with 11 bases in between. In germline, CDR1 is MDHEN, CDR2 SYDVKM. This CDR3 is built from 13 residues.